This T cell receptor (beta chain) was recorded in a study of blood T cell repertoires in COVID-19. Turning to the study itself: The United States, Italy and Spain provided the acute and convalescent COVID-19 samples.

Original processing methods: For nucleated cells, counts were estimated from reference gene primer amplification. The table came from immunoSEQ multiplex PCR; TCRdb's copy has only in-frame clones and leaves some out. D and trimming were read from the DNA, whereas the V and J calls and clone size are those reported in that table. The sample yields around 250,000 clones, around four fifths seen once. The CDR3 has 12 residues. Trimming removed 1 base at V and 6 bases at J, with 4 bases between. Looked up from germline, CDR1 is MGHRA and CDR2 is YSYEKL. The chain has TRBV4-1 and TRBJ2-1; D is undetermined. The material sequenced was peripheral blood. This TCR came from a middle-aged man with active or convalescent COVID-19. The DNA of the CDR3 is TGCGCCAGCAGCCAAGTTCGCAATGAGCAGTTCTTC. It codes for CASSQVRNEQFF.